This entry lists 6 T cell receptor beta chains sequenced from one sample in a study of cytomegalovirus exposure and HLA in healthy donors. Primers included in the PCR were 60 Vbeta and 13 Jbeta primers. Libraries were prepared by immunoSEQ multiplex PCR; TCRdb keeps only in-frame clonotypes and omits some of them. This sample carries some 130,000 clones, approximately 10% of them seen once, and the ten largest clones take roughly 6.4%. Sequencing was performed on PBMCs. The receptors stem from a woman aged 40 to 49 in good health and CMV-seropositive.

This clone has more than one count but fewer than ten. The chain couples TRBV7-2 to TRBJ2-5; 12 nucleotides align to TRBD2. In germline, CDR1 is SGHTA, CDR2 FQGNSA. Losses at the gene ends were 3 bases for V and 5 bases for J; bases not matched to a gene: 1. The CDR3 consists of 14 residues. For the CDR3, the DNA is TGTGCCAGCAGCTTTCTAGCGGGGGGGGAGACCCAGTACTTC. It codes for CASSFLAGGETQYF.

This clone has more than one count but fewer than ten. V usage is TRBV7-6 and J usage is TRBJ2-1; D is uncertain. The CDR3 runs 15 residues. The germline CDR1 and CDR2 sequences are SGHVS and FNYEAQ. V was pared by 2 bases and J by 6 bases, with 14 bases between. CDR3 region: CASSLRGTRGNEQFF. In nucleotides, the CDR3 is TGTGCCAGCAGCTTAAGAGGCACGCGAGGCAATGAGCAGTTCTTC.

The rearrangement links TRBV2 to TRBJ2-7; D possibly corresponds to TRBD1 (5 bases). Trimming pared 2 bases from V and 1 base from J, leaving 6 bases between. Germline V lookup: CDR1 SNHLY, CDR2 FYNNEI. CDR3 length equals 13 residues. The CDR3 DNA sequence: TGTGCCAGCAGTGAAACAGGTTCCTACGAGCAGTACTTC. Translating gives CASSETGSYEQYF. The complete variable domain, with remaining parts taken from reference TRBV2 and TRBJ2-7, reads EPEVTQTPSHQVTQMGQEVILRCVPISNHLYFYWYRQILGQKVEFLVSFYNNEISEKSEIFDDQFSVERPDGSNFTLKIRSTKLEDSAMYFCASSETGSYEQYFGPGTRLTVT.

The chain has TRBV27 and TRBJ2-3; no definite D call. CDR1 and CDR2 (germline): MNHEY, SMNVEV (reference sequence). The CDR3 is made up of 13 amino acids. V was pared by 5 bases and J by 3 bases, with 9 bases between. The CDR3 here is CASSTLVTDTQYF. For the CDR3, the DNA is TGTGCCAGCAGTACGCTAGTAACAGATACGCAGTATTTT.

This chain's CDR3 is CASSPQGDIYGEQFF. The CDR3 bases are TGTGCCAGCAGCCCGCAGGGGGACATCTACGGTGAGCAGTTCTTC. The chain recombines TRBV9 with TRBJ2-1; 7 nucleotides match TRBD1. Trimming removed 4 bases from V and 9 bases from J; junction bases left unmatched: 13. Germline lookup yields CDR1 SGDLS and CDR2 YYNGEE. The CDR3 covers 15 residues. Full variable domain (outside the CDR3, taken from reference TRBV9 and TRBJ2-1): DSGVTQTPKHLITATGQRVTLRCSPRSGDLSVYWYQQSLDQGLQFLIQYYNGEERAKGNILERFSAQQFPDLHSELNLSSLELGDSALYFCASSPQGDIYGEQFFGPGTRLTVL.

This clone was seen only a few times. V and J are TRBV29-1 and TRBJ1-2, with D tentatively TRBD1 (6 bases). V lost 3 bases to trimming and J lost 3 bases, with 23 bases between them. The CDR3 totals 17 residues. Germline CDR1 is SQVTM and CDR2 is ANQGSEA. The DNA for the CDR3 is TGCAGCGTTGAGTCCAGGGCTGGGGGGGCACCGGACTATGGCTACACCTTC. Protein: CSVESRAGGAPDYGYTF. Together with reference TRBV29-1 and TRBJ1-2, the CDR3 gives the full variable domain: SAVISQKPSRDICQRGTSLTIQCQVDSQVTMMFWYRQQPGQSLTLIATANQGSEATYESGFVIDKFPISRPNLTFSTLTVSNMSPEDSSIYLCSVESRAGGAPDYGYTFGSGTRLTVV.